This T cell receptor (beta chain) came from a study of T-cell memory formation after mild COVID-19. 5'RACE, which relied on constant-segment primers, yielded TCR alpha and TCR beta cDNA libraries carrying sample barcodes and UMIs. MiXCR, run by TCRdb on the 5' RACE reads, gives a single entry per CDR3 protein. The sample carries hundreds of thousands of distinct CDR3 sequences, 20% to 25% recorded once. There are many counts of this clonotype. CDR3 length: 14 amino acids. Deletions cut 4 bases from V and 4 bases from J, with 11 bases between. Germline CDR1 is SEHNR and CDR2 is FQNEAQ (reference sequence).

This rearrangement joins TRBV7-9 to TRBJ1-5, with D possibly TRBD1 on 5 matching bases. The source material was PBMCs or a T cell subset sorted from them (not recorded which). The TCR sequence derives from an adult woman who had mild COVID-19 (a few samples of this study predate the infection). Cell type and time point are not known. The CDR3 protein is CASSSTGPNQPQHF. The CDR3 DNA sequence: TGTGCCAGCAGCTCCACGGGGCCGAATCAGCCCCAGCATTTT.